The following is a T cell receptor (beta chain) sequence with its context. Its antigen is not identified. This same CDR3 is encoded by further DNA sequences in the sample. The PCR ran on 60 Vbeta and 13 Jbeta primers. TCRdb's table, derived via immunoSEQ multiplex PCR, lists solely in-frame clones and lacks some. The sample table sets out roughly 140,000 clones. This specimen belongs to a study of cytomegalovirus exposure and HLA in healthy donors. Study information: Of the donors genotyped, several hundred in all, less than 90% fell in the Caucasian-associated ancestry cluster. Study-wide points: In an earlier analysis, most TCR beta V segments were productive about 87% or about 30% of the time. Researchers counted roughly 150 TCR beta chains as cytomegalovirus-associated.

V trimming: 0 bases; J trimming: 5 bases; junction bases outside the gene matches: 2. CDR1 SGHRS and CDR2 YFSETQ come from the germline V gene. The CDR3 loop spans 14 amino acids. The gene calls are TRBV5-1 and TRBJ2-7, with 10 bases lining up with TRBD1. The specimen was PBMCs. The sequence was collected from a middle-aged man in good health and CMV-seronegative. Here the CDR3 reads CASSLGQGANEQYF. The CDR3, as DNA: TGCGCCAGCAGCTTGGGACAGGGGGCGAACGAGCAGTACTTC.